This T cell receptor beta chain emerged from a study of graft-versus-host responses after intestinal transplantation. V was trimmed by 0 bases and J by 8 bases, leaving 5 bases between them. The CDR3 is 12 residues long. Germline V gives CDR1 MNHEY, CDR2 SVGAGI. Lamina propria and intraepithelial lymphocytes were released by processing graft tissue. Clones were read by immunoSEQ multiplex PCR, and TCRdb kept only the in-frame ones, dropping some. This repertoire shows some 17,000 clones, 82% found once; its top ten account for more than 5%. The sequence was collected from a human patient who received an intestinal transplant, so some T cells may come from the graft donor. The chain links TRBV6-5 to TRBJ2-1; D gene ambiguous. Specimen: ileum tissue, collected 17 days after transplant. CDR3 protein: CASSYSGDEQFF. CDR3 in DNA: TGTGCCAGCAGTTACTCCGGCGATGAGCAGTTCTTC.